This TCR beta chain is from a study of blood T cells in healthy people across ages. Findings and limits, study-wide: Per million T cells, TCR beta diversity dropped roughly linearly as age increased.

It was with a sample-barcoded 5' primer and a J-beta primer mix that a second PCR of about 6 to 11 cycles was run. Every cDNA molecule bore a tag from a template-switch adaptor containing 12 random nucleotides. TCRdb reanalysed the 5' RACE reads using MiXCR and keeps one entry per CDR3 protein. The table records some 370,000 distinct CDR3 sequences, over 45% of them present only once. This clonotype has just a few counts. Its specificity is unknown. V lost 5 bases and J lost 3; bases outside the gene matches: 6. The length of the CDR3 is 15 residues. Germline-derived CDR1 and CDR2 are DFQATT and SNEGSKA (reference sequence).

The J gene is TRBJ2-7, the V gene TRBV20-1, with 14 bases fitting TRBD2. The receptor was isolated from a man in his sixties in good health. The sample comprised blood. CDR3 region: CSAPRTSGGLYEQYF. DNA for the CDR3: TGCAGTGCTCCCCGGACTAGCGGGGGGCTCTACGAGCAGTACTTC.